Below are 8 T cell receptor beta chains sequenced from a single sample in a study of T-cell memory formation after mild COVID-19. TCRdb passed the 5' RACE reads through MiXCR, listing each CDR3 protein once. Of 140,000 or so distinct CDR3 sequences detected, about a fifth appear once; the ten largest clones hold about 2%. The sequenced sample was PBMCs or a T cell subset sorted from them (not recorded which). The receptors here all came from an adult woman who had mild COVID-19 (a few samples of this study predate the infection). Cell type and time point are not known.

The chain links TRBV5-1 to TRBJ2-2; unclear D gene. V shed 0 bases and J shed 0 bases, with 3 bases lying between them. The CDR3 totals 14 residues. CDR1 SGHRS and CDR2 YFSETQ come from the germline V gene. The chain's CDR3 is CASSLDSNTGELFF. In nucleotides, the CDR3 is TGCGCCAGCAGCTTGGATTCGAACACCGGGGAGCTGTTTTTT.

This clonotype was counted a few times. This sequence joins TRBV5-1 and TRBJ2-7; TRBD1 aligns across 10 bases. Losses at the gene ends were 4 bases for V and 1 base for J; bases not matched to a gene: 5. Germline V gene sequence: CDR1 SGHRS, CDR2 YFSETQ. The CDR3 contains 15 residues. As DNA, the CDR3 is TGCGCCAGCAGCCAAGGACAGGGGGGATCCTACGAGCAGTACTTC. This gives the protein CASSQGQGGSYEQYF.

The CDR3 is CASSPLGGGQGEAFF. The DNA of the CDR3 is TGTGCCAGCAGCCCACTTGGGGGGGGACAGGGGGAAGCTTTCTTT. J is TRBJ1-1 and V is TRBV9, with 10 bases identical to TRBD1. The CDR3 runs 15 residues. Per the germline V gene, CDR1 is SGDLS and CDR2 is YYNGEE. Unmatched junction bases numbered 11, after V lost 4 bases and J lost 8 bases. Full variable domain (rest looked up from reference TRBV9 and TRBJ1-1): DSGVTQTPKHLITATGQRVTLRCSPRSGDLSVYWYQQSLDQGLQFLIQYYNGEERAKGNILERFSAQQFPDLHSELNLSSLELGDSALYFCASSPLGGGQGEAFFGQGTRLTVV.

In nucleotides, the CDR3 is TGTGCCAGCAAACAGGGAGGATCGGCTGAAGCTTTCTTT. Protein sequence: CASKQGGSAEAFF. The chain recombines TRBV3-1 with TRBJ1-1; TRBD1 might be the D (6 bases). CDR3 size: 13 residues. The V end lost 7 bases, the J end lost 6 bases, and 15 bases lay between the germline ends. Germline lookup yields CDR1 LGHDT and CDR2 YNNKEL (reference sequence).

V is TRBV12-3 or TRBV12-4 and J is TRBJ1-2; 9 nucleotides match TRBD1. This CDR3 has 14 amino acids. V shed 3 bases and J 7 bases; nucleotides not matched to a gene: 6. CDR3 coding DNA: TGTGCCAGCAGTTTTGGGACAGGGAGGGTTGGCTACACCTTC. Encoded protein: CASSFGTGRVGYTF.

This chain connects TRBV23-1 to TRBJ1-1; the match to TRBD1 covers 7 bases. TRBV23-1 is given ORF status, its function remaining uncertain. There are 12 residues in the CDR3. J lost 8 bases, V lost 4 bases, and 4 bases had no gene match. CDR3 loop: CASSPPTGEAFF. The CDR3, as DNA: TGCGCCAGCAGTCCCCCGACAGGGGAAGCTTTCTTT.

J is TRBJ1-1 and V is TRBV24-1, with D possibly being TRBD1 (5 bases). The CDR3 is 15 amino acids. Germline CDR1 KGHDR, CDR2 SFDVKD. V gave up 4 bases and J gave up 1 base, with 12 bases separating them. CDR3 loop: CATSDARVGNTEAFF. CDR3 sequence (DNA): TGTGCCACCAGTGACGCCAGGGTTGGGAACACTGAAGCTTTCTTT.

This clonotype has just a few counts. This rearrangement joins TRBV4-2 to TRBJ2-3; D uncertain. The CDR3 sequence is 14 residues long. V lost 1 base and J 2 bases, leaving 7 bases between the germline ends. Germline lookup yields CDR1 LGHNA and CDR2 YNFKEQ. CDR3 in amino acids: CASSQGDNTDTQYF. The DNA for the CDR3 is TGTGCCAGCAGCCAAGGGGATAACACAGATACGCAGTATTTT.